Listed below are T cell receptor beta chains from one sample, sequenced in a study of cytomegalovirus exposure and HLA in healthy donors. Here immunoSEQ multiplex PCR was the method, and the copy in TCRdb shows in-frame clones only, minus some. This repertoire shows over 100,000 clones, around 64% found once; its top ten account for approximately 8.6%. The sequenced material came from PBMCs. All receptors come from a man between 25 and 39 years old in good health and CMV-seropositive. Each CDR3 is given with its conserved first and last residue. The order of the fields is CDR3 length, V gene, D gene, clone size, CDR3 protein. A D gene is named only where the DNA matches it firmly. Where a row states a size, it is once, few, many or the class of an expanded clone; other rows omit it.

13 | TRBV30 | NA | NA | CAWSVQGSTEAFF
13 | TRBV9 | TRBD1 | NA | CASRGQSNTEAFF
15 | TRBV9 | TRBD1 | NA | CASSVGGQVNTEAFF
15 | TRBV7-8 | NA | NA | CASSLERGSFHGYTF
17 | TRBV4-1 | TRBD2 | NA | CASSHERTSGSYNEQFF
14 | TRBV28 | NA | NA | CASSLLNQAYGYTF
15 | TRBV7-2 | TRBD1 | NA | CASSLAWTGRTEAFF
14 | TRBV7-7 | TRBD2 | NA | CASSLAGGSYEQYF
15 | TRBV28 | TRBD1 | NA | CASSFRGTGISEQYF
18 | TRBV5-1 | TRBD2 | NA | CASSPGLGPPSSYNEQFF
13 | TRBV5-4 | NA | NA | CASSPDSNYGYTF
15 | TRBV6-1 | TRBD1 | NA | CASSEPLDRAGGYTF
15 | TRBV27 | TRBD2 | once | CASSSVGGRKETQYF
14 | TRBV7-9 | TRBD1 | once | CASSLDREDTEAFF
16 | TRBV7-9 | NA | NA | CASSYVSGSMTDTQYF
16 | TRBV9 | TRBD1 | NA | CASSLIPGQGFYGYTF
15 | TRBV4-2 | TRBD1 | NA | CASSQTGTGTYEQYF
15 | TRBV2 | NA | NA | CASSELWGYNEKLFF
16 | TRBV27 | NA | NA | CASSLAGPYSNQPQHF
13 | TRBV5-4 | TRBD1 | NA | CASSLARGETQYF
14 | TRBV7-2 | NA | NA | CASSYSGKYNEQFF
14 | TRBV27 | TRBD1 | NA | CASRGAGGGREQYF
14 | TRBV7-3 | NA | NA | CATNFGGLGDTQYF
13 | TRBV6-6 | NA | NA | CASSQEGVGGYTF
18 | TRBV11-2 | TRBD1 | NA | CASSLEGGGQGADYEQYF
17 | TRBV4-1 | TRBD2 | NA | CASSQGSVTSGTDTQYF
14 | TRBV4-3 | NA | many | CASSQEGSGYGYTF
16 | TRBV9 | NA | NA | CASSVAHSQGQETQYF
14 | TRBV6-5 | NA | NA | CASSYEVRGTEAFF
15 | TRBV4-2 | TRBD2 | NA | CASSPGLALNNEQFF
18 | TRBV19 | TRBD2 | NA | CASAFRTSGRSEPDTQYF
11 | TRBV30 | TRBD1 | once | CAWNDRDGYTF
15 | TRBV4-1 | TRBD2 | NA | CASSQGASGPYEQYF
14 | TRBV11-3 | NA | NA | CASSLDGEKTEAFF
19 | TRBV9 | TRBD2 | NA | CASSPGLAGGRGSEETQYF
19 | TRBV7-7 | TRBD1 | NA | CASSLNPPWRQGTNEKLFF
12 | TRBV27 | NA | NA | CASSTGRHGYTF
18 | TRBV28 | NA | NA | CASSPPLASGNSNRPQHF
12 | TRBV9 | NA | NA | CASSVGWSELFF
13 | TRBV27 | NA | NA | CASSLGRGQPQHF
17 | TRBV7-2 | TRBD2 | few | CASSSRTSGGFRVTQYF
14 | TRBV27 | NA | NA | CASSFSSARETQYF
17 | TRBV28 | NA | NA | CASSTTKGWGPNYGYTF
15 | TRBV12-5 | NA | NA | CASGKSLGGWDGYTF
16 | TRBV28 | TRBD1 | few | CASSFKDQGASYGYTF
14 | TRBV6-1 | TRBD1 | NA | CASTLDREWNIQYF
15 | TRBV7-2 | NA | NA | CASSLAVGEGSEAFF
15 | TRBV19 | TRBD1 | NA | CASSMGTGVDYGYTF